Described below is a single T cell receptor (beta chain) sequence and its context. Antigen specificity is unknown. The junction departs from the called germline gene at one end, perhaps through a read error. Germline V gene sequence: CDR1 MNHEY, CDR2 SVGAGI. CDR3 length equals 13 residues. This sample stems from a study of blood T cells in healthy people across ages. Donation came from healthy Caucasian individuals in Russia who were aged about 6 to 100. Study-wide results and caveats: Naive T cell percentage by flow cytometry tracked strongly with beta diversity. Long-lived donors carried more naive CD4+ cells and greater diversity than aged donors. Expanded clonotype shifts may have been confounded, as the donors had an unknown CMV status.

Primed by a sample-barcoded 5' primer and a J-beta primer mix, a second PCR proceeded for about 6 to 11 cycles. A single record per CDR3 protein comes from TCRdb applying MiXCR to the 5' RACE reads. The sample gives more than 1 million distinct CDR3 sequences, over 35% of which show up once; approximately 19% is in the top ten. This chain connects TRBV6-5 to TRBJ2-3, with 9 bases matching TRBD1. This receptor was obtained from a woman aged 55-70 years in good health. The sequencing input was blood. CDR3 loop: CARRQGGTDTQYF. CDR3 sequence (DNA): TGTGCCCGCAGACAGGGGGGCACAGATACGCAGTATTTT.